This record covers a single T cell receptor beta chain. This record belongs to a study of blood T cell repertoires in COVID-19. Membership in each cohort depended on participant-reported clinical history. Cohort 3 recovery required two negative PCRs, clearance, or symptom resolution. From germline, CDR1 is LNHNV and CDR2 YYDKDF (reference sequence). This CDR3 comprises 13 residues. V was clipped by 9 bases and J by 3 bases; unmatched bases: 7. Assay used: immunoSEQ multiplex PCR; TCRdb lists only in-frame clones, some missing. The table includes some 320,000 clones, approximately 88% detected once. Sequencing was carried out using PBMCs or T cells enriched from blood (not recorded which). The source is a man aged 55 to 70 who had recovered from COVID-19. The chain couples TRBV15 to TRBJ2-7; TRBD2 aligns across 8 bases. The DNA of the CDR3 is TGTGCCACAGGAAGCGGGAGAGTCTACGAGCAGTACTTC. This translates into CATGSGRVYEQYF. Complete variable domain (other parts from reference TRBV15 and TRBJ2-7): DAMVIQNPRYQVTQFGKPVTLSCSQTLNHNVMYWYQQKSSQAPKLLFHYYDKDFNNEADTPDNFQSRRPNTSFCFLDIRSPGLGDTAMYLCATGSGRVYEQYFGPGTRLTVT.